Given below is one TCR beta chain in context. Its antigen is currently unknown. Trimming took 8 bases from V and 4 from J, leaving 9 bases between them. CDR1 and CDR2 from the germline V gene are LNHDA and SQIVND (reference sequence). The CDR3 extends over 11 amino acids. This sample is drawn from a study of shared clonotypes between healthy human individuals. General study findings and limits: Sampling was confined to blood; repertoires within tissues likely differ.

Libraries were prepared by immunoSEQ multiplex PCR; TCRdb keeps only in-frame clonotypes and omits some of them. The data contain 640,000 or so clones, more than 70% of them singletons. Input material: memory CD4+ T cells sorted from blood. Subset described: CD45RA-negative fraction. The chain uses TRBV19 and TRBJ2-7; possibly TRBD1 for D (5 bases). The clonotype originates from a woman in her 30s in good health. CDR3 nucleotides: TGTGCCAGTTCTCGGACATACGAGCAGTACTTC. Amino acids: CASSRTYEQYF.